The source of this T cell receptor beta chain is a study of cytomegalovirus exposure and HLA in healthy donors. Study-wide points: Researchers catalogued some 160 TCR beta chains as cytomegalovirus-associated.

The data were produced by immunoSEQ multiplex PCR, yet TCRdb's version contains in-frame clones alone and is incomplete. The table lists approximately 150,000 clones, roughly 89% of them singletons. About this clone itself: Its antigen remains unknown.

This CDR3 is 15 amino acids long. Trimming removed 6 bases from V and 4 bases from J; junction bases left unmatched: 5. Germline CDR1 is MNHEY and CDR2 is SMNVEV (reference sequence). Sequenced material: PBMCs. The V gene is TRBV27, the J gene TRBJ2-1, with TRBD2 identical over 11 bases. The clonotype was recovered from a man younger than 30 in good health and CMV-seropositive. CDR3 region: CASSVGTSGYNEQFF. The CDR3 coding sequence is TGTGCCAGCAGCGTAGGGACTAGCGGTTACAATGAGCAGTTCTTC.